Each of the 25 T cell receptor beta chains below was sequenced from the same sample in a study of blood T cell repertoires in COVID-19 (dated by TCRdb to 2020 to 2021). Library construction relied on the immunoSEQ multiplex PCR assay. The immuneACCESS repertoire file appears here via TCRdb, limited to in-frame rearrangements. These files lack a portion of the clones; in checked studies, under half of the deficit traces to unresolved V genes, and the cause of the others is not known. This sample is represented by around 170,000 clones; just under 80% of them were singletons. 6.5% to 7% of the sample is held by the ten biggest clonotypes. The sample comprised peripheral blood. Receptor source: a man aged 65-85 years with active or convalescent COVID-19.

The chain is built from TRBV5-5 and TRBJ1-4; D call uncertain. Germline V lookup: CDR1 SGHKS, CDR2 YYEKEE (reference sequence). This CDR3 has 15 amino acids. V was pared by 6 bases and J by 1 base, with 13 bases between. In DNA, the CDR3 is TGTGCCAGCAAGACCACCCCGGGAACTAATGAAAAACTGTTTTTT. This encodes CASKTTPGTNEKLFF.

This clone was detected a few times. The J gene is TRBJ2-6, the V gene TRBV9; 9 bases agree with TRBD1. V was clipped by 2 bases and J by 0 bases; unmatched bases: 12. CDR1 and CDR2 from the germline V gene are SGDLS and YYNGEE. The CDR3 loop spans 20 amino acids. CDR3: CASSVGPGDREFSGANVLTF. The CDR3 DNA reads TGTGCCAGCAGCGTCGGACCAGGGGACAGGGAATTCTCTGGGGCCAACGTCCTGACTTTC.

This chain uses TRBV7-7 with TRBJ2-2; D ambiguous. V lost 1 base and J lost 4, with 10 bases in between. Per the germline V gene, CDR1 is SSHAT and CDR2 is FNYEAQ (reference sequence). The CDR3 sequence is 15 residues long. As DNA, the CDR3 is TGTGCCAGCAGCTTAGACAGCTCGACCACCGGGGAGCTGTTTTTT. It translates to CASSLDSSTTGELFF.

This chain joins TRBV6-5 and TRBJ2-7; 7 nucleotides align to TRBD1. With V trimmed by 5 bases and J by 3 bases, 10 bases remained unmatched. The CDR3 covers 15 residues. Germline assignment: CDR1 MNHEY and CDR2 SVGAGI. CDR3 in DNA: TGTGCCAGCAGTATTTCAGGGGGATTCGGCTACGAGCAGTACTTC. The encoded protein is CASSISGGFGYEQYF.

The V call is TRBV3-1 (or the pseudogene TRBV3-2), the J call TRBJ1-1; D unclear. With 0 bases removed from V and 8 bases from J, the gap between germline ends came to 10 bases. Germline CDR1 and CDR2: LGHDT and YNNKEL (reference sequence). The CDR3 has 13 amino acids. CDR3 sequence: CASSQEYHREAFF. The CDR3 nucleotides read TGTGCCAGCAGCCAAGAATATCACCGGGAAGCTTTCTTT.

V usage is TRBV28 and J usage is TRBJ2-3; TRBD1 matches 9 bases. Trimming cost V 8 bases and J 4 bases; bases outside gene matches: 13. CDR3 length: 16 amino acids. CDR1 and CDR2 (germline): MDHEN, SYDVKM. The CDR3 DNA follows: TGTGCCAGCTCCCTTTCGGGACAGGGTCTTGCAGATACGCAGTATTTT. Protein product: CASSLSGQGLADTQYF.

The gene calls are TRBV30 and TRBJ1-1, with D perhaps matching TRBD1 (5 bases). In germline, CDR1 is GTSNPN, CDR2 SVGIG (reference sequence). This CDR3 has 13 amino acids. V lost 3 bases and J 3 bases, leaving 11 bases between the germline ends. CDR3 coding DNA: TGTGCCTGGAGGGGAGGGGCCCACACTGAAGCTTTCTTT. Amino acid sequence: CAWRGGAHTEAFF.

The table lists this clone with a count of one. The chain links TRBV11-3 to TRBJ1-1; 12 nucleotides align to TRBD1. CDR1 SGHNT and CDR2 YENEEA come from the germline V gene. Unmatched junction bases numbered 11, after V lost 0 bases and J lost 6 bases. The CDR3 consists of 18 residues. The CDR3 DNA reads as TGTGCCAGCAGCTTAGAAGGGACAGGGGGCGACTCGAGGGCTGAAGCTTTCTTT. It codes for CASSLEGTGGDSRAEAFF.

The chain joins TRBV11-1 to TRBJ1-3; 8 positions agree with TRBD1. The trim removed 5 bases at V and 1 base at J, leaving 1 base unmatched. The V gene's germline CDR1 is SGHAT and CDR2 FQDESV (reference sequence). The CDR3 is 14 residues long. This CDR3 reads CASSDRGSGNTIYF. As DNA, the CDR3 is TGTGCCAGCAGCGACAGGGGATCTGGAAACACCATATATTTT.

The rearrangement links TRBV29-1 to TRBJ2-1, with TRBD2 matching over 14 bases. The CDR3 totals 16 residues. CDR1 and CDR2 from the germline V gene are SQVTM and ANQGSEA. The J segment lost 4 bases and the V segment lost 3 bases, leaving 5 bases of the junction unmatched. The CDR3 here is CSVDGTSGRKYNEQFF. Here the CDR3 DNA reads TGCAGCGTTGACGGGACTAGCGGGAGAAAATACAATGAGCAGTTCTTC.

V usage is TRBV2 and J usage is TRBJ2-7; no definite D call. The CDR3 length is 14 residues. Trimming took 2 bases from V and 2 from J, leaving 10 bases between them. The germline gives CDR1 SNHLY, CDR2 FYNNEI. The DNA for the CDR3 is TGTGCCAGCAGTGAACCTAGATTTCCCTACGAGCAGTACTTC. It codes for CASSEPRFPYEQYF.

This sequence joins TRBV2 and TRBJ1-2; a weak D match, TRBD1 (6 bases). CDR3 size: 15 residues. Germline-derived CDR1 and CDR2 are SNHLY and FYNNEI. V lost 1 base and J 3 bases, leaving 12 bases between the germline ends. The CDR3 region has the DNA TGTGCCAGCAGTGAAGACTTTAGGGGGTACTATGGCTACACCTTC. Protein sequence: CASSEDFRGYYGYTF.

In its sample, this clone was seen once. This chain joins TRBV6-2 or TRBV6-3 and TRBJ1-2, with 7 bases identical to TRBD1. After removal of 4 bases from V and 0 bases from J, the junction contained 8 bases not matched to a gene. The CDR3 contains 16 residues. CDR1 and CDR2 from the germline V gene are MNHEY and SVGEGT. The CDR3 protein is CASSSGGQTTNYGYTF. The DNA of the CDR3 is TGTGCCAGCAGTTCAGGGGGACAGACTACTAACTATGGCTACACCTTC.

The CDR3 bases are TGTGCCACCGGGCAGGGGTTGGGCACCCGGTTCTTC. It codes for CATGQGLGTRFF. The V and J genes are TRBV2 and TRBJ2-1, with TRBD1 as a possible D gene (6 bases). The CDR3 is 12 amino acids. Germline CDR1 reads SNHLY; CDR2 reads FYNNEI. V was cut by 10 bases and J by 15 bases, with 22 bases left in between.

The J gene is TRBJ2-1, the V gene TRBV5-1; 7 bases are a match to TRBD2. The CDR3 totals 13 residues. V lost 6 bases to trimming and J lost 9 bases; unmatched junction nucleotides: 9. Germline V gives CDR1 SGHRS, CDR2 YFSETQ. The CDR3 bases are TGCGCCAGCACTAGCGGAGTAGGCGTTGAGCAGTTCTTC. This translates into CASTSGVGVEQFF.

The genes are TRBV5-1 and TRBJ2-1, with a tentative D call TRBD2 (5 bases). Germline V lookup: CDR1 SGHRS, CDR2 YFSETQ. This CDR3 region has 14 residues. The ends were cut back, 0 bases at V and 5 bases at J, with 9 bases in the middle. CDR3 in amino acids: CASSLASGNNEQFF. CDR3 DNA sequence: TGCGCCAGCAGCTTGGCTTCCGGGAACAATGAGCAGTTCTTC.

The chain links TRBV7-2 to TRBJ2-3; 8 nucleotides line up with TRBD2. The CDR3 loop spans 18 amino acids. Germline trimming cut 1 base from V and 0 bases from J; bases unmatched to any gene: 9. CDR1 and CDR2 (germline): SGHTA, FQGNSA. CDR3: CASSLVTAGGASTDTQYF. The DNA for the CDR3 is TGTGCCAGCAGCTTAGTTACGGCGGGGGGCGCTAGCACAGATACGCAGTATTTT.

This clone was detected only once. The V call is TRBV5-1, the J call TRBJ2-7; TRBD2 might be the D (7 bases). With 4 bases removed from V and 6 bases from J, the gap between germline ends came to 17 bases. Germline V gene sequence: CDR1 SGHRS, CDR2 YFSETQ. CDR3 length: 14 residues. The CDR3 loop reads CASSLMGGGSEQYF. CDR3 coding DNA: TGCGCCAGCAGCCTGATGGGGGGGGGCTCCGAGCAGTACTTC. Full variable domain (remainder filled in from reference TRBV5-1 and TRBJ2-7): KAGVTQTPRYLIKTRGQQVTLSCSPISGHRSVSWYQQTPGQGLQFLFEYFSETQRNKGNFPGRFSGRQFSNSRSEMNVSTLELGDSALYLCASSLMGGGSEQYFGPGTRLTVT.

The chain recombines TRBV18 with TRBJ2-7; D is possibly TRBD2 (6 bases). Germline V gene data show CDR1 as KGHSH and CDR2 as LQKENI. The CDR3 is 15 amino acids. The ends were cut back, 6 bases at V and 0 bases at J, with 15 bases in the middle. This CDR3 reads CASSLSGASSYEQYF. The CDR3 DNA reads TGTGCCAGCTCCCTTAGCGGAGCTAGCTCCTACGAGCAGTACTTC.

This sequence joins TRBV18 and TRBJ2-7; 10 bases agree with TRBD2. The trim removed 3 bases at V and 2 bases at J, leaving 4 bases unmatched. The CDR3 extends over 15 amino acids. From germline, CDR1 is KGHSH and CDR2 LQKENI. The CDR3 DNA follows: TGTGCCAGCTCACCCTCACTAGCGGGAACCTACGAGCAGTACTTC. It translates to CASSPSLAGTYEQYF.

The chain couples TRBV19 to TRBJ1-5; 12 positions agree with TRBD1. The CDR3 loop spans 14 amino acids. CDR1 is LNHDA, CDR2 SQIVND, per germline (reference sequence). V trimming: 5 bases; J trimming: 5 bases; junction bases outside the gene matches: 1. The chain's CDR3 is CASSGTGGDQPQHF. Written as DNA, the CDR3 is TGTGCCAGTAGTGGGACAGGGGGCGATCAGCCCCAGCATTTT.

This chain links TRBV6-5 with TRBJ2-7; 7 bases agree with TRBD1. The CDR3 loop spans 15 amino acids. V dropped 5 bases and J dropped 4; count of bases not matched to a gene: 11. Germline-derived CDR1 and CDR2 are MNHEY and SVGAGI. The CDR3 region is CASSIRQGVIYEQYF. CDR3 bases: TGTGCCAGCAGTATTAGACAGGGAGTTATATACGAGCAGTACTTC.

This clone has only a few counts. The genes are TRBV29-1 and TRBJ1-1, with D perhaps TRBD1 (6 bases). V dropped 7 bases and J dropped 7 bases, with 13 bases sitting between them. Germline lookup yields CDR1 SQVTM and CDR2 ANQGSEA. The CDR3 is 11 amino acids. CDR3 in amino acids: CSEDSRREAFF. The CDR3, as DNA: TGCAGCGAGGACAGTAGGCGTGAAGCTTTCTTT.

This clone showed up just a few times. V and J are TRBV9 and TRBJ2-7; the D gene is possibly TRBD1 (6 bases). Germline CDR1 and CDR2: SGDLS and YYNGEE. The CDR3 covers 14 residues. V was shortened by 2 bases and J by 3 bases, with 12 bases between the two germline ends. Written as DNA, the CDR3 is TGTGCCAGCAGCGTGTCCGTAGGGGGCTACGAGCAGTACTTC. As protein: CASSVSVGGYEQYF.

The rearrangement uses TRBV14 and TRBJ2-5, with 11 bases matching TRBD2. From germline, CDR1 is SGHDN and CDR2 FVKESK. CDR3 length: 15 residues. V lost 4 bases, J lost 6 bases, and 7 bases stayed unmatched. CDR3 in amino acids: CASSPLAGGGKTQYF. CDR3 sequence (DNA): TGTGCCAGCAGCCCTTTAGCGGGAGGGGGAAAGACCCAGTACTTC.